A selection of T cell receptor beta chains follows, all from one sample in a study of cytomegalovirus exposure and HLA in healthy donors. Some clones are missing from TCRdb's copy, which holds only in-frame ones; the method was immunoSEQ multiplex PCR. Counted here are fewer than 150,000 clones, around 80% occurring once; the ten biggest clones make up about 2.2%. Sample: PBMCs. These receptors originate from a young man in good health and CMV-seronegative. Both conserved end residues are part of each CDR3. The D gene is left open where the match is weak.

d_call	v_call	j_call	cdr3_aa
-	TRBV30	TRBJ1-5	CAWSPPNLSNQPQHF
TRBD1	TRBV5-1	TRBJ2-1	CASGARTGIYNEQFF
TRBD1	TRBV5-6	TRBJ1-1	CASSFNRGYTEAFF
TRBD2	TRBV6-5	TRBJ2-7	CASSYSRAGGGYEQYF
-	TRBV5-1	TRBJ2-3	CASSATAGLGTDTQYF
-	TRBV10-2	TRBJ1-5	CASSETGTISTEPYSNQPQHF
TRBD1	TRBV7-9	TRBJ1-6	CASSFQGDNSPLHF
TRBD2	TRBV6-1	TRBJ2-7	CASSDNGGTTYEQYF
-	TRBV28	TRBJ1-3	CASSQGAGNTIYF
-	TRBV30	TRBJ2-1	CAWTKGASDSYNEQFF
-	TRBV28	TRBJ1-6	CASSIQPRPLHF
TRBD2	TRBV2	TRBJ2-1	CASSGTSRPSDNEQFF
-	TRBV9	TRBJ1-2	CASSVPSGYGYTF
TRBD1	TRBV28	TRBJ1-2	CASKMGDRTSYGYTF